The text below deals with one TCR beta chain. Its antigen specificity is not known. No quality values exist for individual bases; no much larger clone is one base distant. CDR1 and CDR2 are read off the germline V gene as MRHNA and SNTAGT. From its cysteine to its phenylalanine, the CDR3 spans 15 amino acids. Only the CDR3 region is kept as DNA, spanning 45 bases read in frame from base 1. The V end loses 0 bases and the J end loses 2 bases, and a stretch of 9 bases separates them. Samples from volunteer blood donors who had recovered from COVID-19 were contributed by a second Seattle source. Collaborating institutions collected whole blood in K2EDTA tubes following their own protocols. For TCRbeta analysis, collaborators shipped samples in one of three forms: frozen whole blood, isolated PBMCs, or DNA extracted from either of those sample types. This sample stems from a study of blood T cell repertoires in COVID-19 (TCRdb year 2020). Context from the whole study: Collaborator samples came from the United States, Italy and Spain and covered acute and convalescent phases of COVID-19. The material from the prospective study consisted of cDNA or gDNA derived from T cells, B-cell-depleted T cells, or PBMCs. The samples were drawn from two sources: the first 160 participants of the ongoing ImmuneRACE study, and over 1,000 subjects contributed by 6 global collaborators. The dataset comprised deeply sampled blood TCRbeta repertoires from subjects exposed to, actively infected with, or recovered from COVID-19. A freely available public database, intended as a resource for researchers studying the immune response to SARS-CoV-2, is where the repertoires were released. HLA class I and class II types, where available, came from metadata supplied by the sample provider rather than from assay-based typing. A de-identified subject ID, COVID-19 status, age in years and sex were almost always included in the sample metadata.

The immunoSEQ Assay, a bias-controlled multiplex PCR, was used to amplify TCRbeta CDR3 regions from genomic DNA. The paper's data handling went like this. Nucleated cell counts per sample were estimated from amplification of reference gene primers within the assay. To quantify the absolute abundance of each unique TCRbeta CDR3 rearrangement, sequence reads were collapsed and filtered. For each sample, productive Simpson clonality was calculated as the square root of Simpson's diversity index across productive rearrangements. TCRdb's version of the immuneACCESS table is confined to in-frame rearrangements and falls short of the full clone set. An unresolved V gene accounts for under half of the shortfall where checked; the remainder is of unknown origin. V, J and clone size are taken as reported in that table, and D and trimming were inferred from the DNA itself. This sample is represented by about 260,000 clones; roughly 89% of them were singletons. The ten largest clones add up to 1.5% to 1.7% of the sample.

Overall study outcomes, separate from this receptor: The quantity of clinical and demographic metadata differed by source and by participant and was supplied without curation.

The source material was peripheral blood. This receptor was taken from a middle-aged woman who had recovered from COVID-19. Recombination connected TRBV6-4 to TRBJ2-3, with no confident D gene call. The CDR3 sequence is CASSDSASPTDTQYF. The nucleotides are TGTGCCAGCAGTGACTCGGCATCCCCCACAGATACGCAGTATTTT.